This note documents a single T cell receptor beta chain sequence. Its antigen is still unknown. This sample was included in a study of a mutant IDH1 vaccine in newly diagnosed glioma. Study-wide background: Treated patients, averaging about 40 years, were 62.5% male and about 38% female. Visit V12 happened at week 35; visit V13 happened at week 47.

V lost 10 bases to trimming and J lost 9 bases; unmatched junction nucleotides: 6. CDR1 and CDR2 (germline): LNHDA, SQIVND (reference sequence). The CDR3 is 11 amino acids. Specified time point: week 35, safety follow-up. The investigators gave 300 ug of mutant IDH1 20-mer peptide in each vaccine dose, together with topical imiquimod. This table comes from immunoSEQ multiplex PCR, and its TCRdb copy is limited to in-frame clones, with some not included. The sample includes under 60,000 clones, 70% to 80% of them seen just once. The receptor was isolated from a man in his forties with glioma. The specimen was PBMCs, collected from a glioma patient whose treatment included an IDH1 peptide vaccine. The chain has TRBV19 and TRBJ2-1, with 7 bases that match TRBD1. CDR3 coding DNA: TGTGCCACCCAACAGGGGCCTGAGCAGTTCTTC. The encoded protein is CATQQGPEQFF.